Listed below are T cell receptor beta chains from one sample, sequenced in a study of regulatory T cells in long-lasting Graves disease. TCRdb recomputed calls from the multiplex PCR reads with MiXCR, one row per CDR3 protein. The sample holds roughly 450,000 distinct CDR3 sequences, around 22% seen once. The sequenced sample was peripheral blood mononuclear cells (PBMCs), obtained when the disease was refractory, from a patient treated with antithyroid drugs. All receptors come from a female donor with Graves disease. The CDR3 runs from the conserved cysteine through the conserved F or W. D genes are given only for firm matches. Rows may omit the clone size; those that give it use once, few, many or a size class.

v_gene: TRBV7-9
abundance: many
d_gene: -
j_gene: TRBJ1-5
CDR3aa: CASSREGPGQPQHF
CDR3nt: TGTGCCAGCAGCCGAGAGGGTCCCGGGCAGCCCCAGCATTTT

v_gene: TRBV2
abundance: many
d_gene: -
j_gene: TRBJ1-4
CDR3aa: CASSASEPSANEKLFF
CDR3nt: TGTGCCAGCAGTGCCTCCGAACCTTCGGCTAATGAAAAACTGTTTTTT

v_gene: TRBV5-1
abundance: -
d_gene: TRBD2
j_gene: TRBJ2-7
CDR3aa: CASTPGGGGSLYEQYF
CDR3nt: TGCGCCAGCACCCCAGGAGGAGGCGGGAGTTTATACGAGCAGTACTTC

v_gene: TRBV5-1
abundance: few
d_gene: TRBD2
j_gene: TRBJ2-5
CDR3aa: CASSLLGRAVQETQYF
CDR3nt: TGCGCCAGCAGCTTGTTAGGGAGGGCCGTCCAAGAGACCCAGTACTTC

v_gene: TRBV4-1
abundance: -
d_gene: -
j_gene: TRBJ2-7
CDR3aa: CASSQDRANYEQYF
CDR3nt: TGCGCCAGCAGCCAAGATAGGGCGAACTACGAGCAGTACTTC

v_gene: TRBV27
abundance: many
d_gene: -
j_gene: TRBJ1-2
CDR3aa: CASSRTQGLDGYGYTF
CDR3nt: TGTGCCAGCAGTCGCACGCAGGGACTCGACGGCTATGGCTACACCTTC

v_gene: TRBV28
abundance: few
d_gene: TRBD1
j_gene: TRBJ1-2
CDR3aa: CASSLSLFDRVHGYTF
CDR3nt: TGTGCCAGCAGTTTATCCCTTTTCGACAGGGTGCATGGCTACACCTTC

v_gene: TRBV30
abundance: many
d_gene: -
j_gene: TRBJ1-1
CDR3aa: CAWRPGGTEAFF
CDR3nt: TGTGCCTGGCGGCCAGGAGGGACTGAAGCTTTCTTT

v_gene: TRBV7-3
abundance: many
d_gene: -
j_gene: TRBJ1-1
CDR3aa: CASSLERNTEAFF
CDR3nt: TGTGCCAGCAGCTTAGAAAGGAACACTGAAGCTTTCTTT

v_gene: TRBV28
abundance: many
d_gene: -
j_gene: TRBJ2-7
CDR3aa: CASSLGPREQYF
CDR3nt: TGTGCCAGCAGTTTGGGGCCAAGGGAGCAGTACTTC

v_gene: TRBV25-1
abundance: few
d_gene: -
j_gene: TRBJ2-5
CDR3aa: CASSMNTVQETQYF
CDR3nt: TGTGCCAGCAGTATGAACACGGTTCAAGAGACCCAGTACTTC

v_gene: TRBV12-3/TRBV12-4
abundance: many
d_gene: -
j_gene: TRBJ1-5
CDR3aa: CASSPEVNQPQHF
CDR3nt: TGTGCCAGCAGCCCCGAGGTAAATCAGCCCCAGCATTTT

v_gene: TRBV29-1
abundance: -
d_gene: TRBD2
j_gene: TRBJ2-2
CDR3aa: CSVWAGVNMGTGELFF
CDR3nt: TGCAGCGTATGGGCGGGAGTGAATATGGGGACCGGGGAGCTGTTTTTT

v_gene: TRBV2
abundance: few
d_gene: -
j_gene: TRBJ2-3
CDR3aa: CASSSESGPTDTQYF
CDR3nt: TGTGCCAGCAGTTCAGAGAGCGGGCCCACAGATACGCAGTATTTT

v_gene: TRBV3-1
abundance: -
d_gene: TRBD1
j_gene: TRBJ1-1
CDR3aa: CASSQDRGIAFF
CDR3nt: TGTGCCAGCAGCCAAGACAGGGGGATAGCTTTCTTT

v_gene: TRBV12-5
abundance: few
d_gene: TRBD1
j_gene: TRBJ1-2
CDR3aa: CASGLRVIRTGGADNYGYTF
CDR3nt: TGTGCTAGTGGTTTGCGAGTAATCCGGACAGGGGGCGCCGACAACTATGGCTACACCTTC

v_gene: TRBV19
abundance: -
d_gene: -
j_gene: TRBJ1-3
CDR3aa: CATTTDSGNTIYF
CDR3nt: TGTGCCACCACGACAGACTCTGGAAACACCATATATTTT

v_gene: TRBV2
abundance: few
d_gene: TRBD2
j_gene: TRBJ2-1
CDR3aa: CASSEYPISSGRAGEQFF
CDR3nt: TGTGCCAGCAGTGAATACCCGATTTCTAGCGGGAGGGCGGGTGAGCAGTTCTTC

v_gene: TRBV7-9
abundance: -
d_gene: -
j_gene: TRBJ2-2
CDR3aa: CASGLAGELFF
CDR3nt: TGTGCCAGCGGCCTGGCCGGGGAGCTGTTTTTT

v_gene: TRBV27
abundance: few
d_gene: -
j_gene: TRBJ2-5
CDR3aa: CASSLSSLRCVDRHSPQYF
CDR3nt: TGTGCCAGCAGTTTATCAAGTCTCCGCTGCGTGGATCGACACTCCCCCCAGTACTTC

v_gene: TRBV29-1
abundance: -
d_gene: -
j_gene: TRBJ1-2
CDR3aa: CSVEGDGYTF
CDR3nt: TGCAGCGTTGAGGGGGATGGCTACACCTTC

v_gene: TRBV2
abundance: few
d_gene: -
j_gene: TRBJ2-7
CDR3aa: CASRTMTGGIYEQYF
CDR3nt: TGTGCCAGCAGGACCATGACAGGTGGGATTTACGAGCAGTACTTC

v_gene: TRBV7-2
abundance: many
d_gene: -
j_gene: TRBJ1-5
CDR3aa: CASSLDNQPQHF
CDR3nt: TGTGCCAGCAGCTTGGACAATCAGCCCCAGCATTTT

v_gene: TRBV6-5
abundance: few
d_gene: -
j_gene: TRBJ2-2
CDR3aa: CASSYSGVPGELFF
CDR3nt: TGTGCCAGCAGTTACTCAGGGGTGCCCGGGGAGCTGTTTTTT

v_gene: TRBV3-1
abundance: many
d_gene: -
j_gene: TRBJ1-4
CDR3aa: CASSQDVGTGLDEKLFF
CDR3nt: TGTGCCAGCAGCCAAGACGTGGGAACGGGGCTAGATGAAAAACTGTTTTTT

v_gene: TRBV9
abundance: few
d_gene: -
j_gene: TRBJ1-3
CDR3aa: CASSALLDPTSGNTIYF
CDR3nt: TGTGCCAGCAGCGCATTACTAGACCCGACCTCTGGAAACACCATATATTTT

v_gene: TRBV27
abundance: many
d_gene: -
j_gene: TRBJ2-5
CDR3aa: CASSLFGSRDQETQYF
CDR3nt: TGTGCCAGCAGTTTATTCGGCAGTAGAGATCAAGAGACCCAGTACTTC

v_gene: TRBV12-5
abundance: few
d_gene: -
j_gene: TRBJ1-1
CDR3aa: CASGLVLGREFAEAFF
CDR3nt: TGTGCTAGTGGTTTGGTACTTGGACGGGAGTTCGCTGAAGCTTTCTTT

v_gene: TRBV28
abundance: many
d_gene: -
j_gene: TRBJ1-5
CDR3aa: CASRTDRSNQPQHF
CDR3nt: TGTGCCAGCAGAACCGACAGGAGCAATCAGCCCCAGCATTTT

v_gene: TRBV10-3
abundance: many
d_gene: -
j_gene: TRBJ1-5
CDR3aa: CAISESGGQPQHF
CDR3nt: TGTGCCATCAGTGAGTCGGGGGGACAGCCCCAGCATTTT

v_gene: TRBV6-1
abundance: few
d_gene: -
j_gene: TRBJ2-7
CDR3aa: CASRPVTGSSSYEQYF
CDR3nt: TGTGCCAGCAGACCCGTGACCGGGAGCAGTTCCTACGAGCAGTACTTC

v_gene: TRBV30
abundance: few
d_gene: -
j_gene: TRBJ1-1
CDR3aa: CAWSVLTNTEAFF
CDR3nt: TGTGCCTGGAGTGTACTCACGAACACTGAAGCTTTCTTT

v_gene: TRBV2
abundance: many
d_gene: -
j_gene: TRBJ1-1
CDR3aa: CASSSNRDTEAFF
CDR3nt: TGTGCCAGCAGTTCGAACAGGGACACTGAAGCTTTCTTT

v_gene: TRBV6-9
abundance: -
d_gene: -
j_gene: TRBJ2-5
CDR3aa: CASSYTPLGPHSYNEQYF
CDR3nt: TGTGCCAGCAGTTACACCCCGCTCGGGCCTCACTCCTACAATGAGCAGTACTTC

v_gene: TRBV28
abundance: many
d_gene: TRBD1
j_gene: TRBJ1-5
CDR3aa: CASRSLGDRGSNQPQHF
CDR3nt: TGTGCCAGCAGGAGTTTAGGAGACAGGGGAAGCAATCAGCCCCAGCATTTT

v_gene: TRBV5-1
abundance: once
d_gene: -
j_gene: TRBJ2-2
CDR3aa: CASSSGTGYTGELFF
CDR3nt: TGCGCCAGCAGCAGTGGGACTGGATACACCGGGGAGCTGTTTTTT

v_gene: TRBV6-1
abundance: -
d_gene: -
j_gene: TRBJ1-5
CDR3aa: CASSVLGRFSNQPQHF
CDR3nt: TGTGCCAGCAGTGTTTTAGGGAGGTTTAGCAATCAGCCCCAGCATTTT

v_gene: TRBV28
abundance: many
d_gene: TRBD1
j_gene: TRBJ1-6
CDR3aa: CASYLGTGVNSPLHF
CDR3nt: TGTGCCAGCTACCTAGGGACAGGGGTCAACTCACCCCTCCACTTT

v_gene: TRBV28
abundance: many
d_gene: TRBD1
j_gene: TRBJ1-2
CDR3aa: CAAQGVTKANYGYTF
CDR3nt: TGTGCCGCTCAGGGGGTGACCAAAGCTAACTATGGCTACACCTTC

v_gene: TRBV7-2
abundance: -
d_gene: TRBD1
j_gene: TRBJ1-1
CDR3aa: CASSLGEWGRGAWRRTEAFF
CDR3nt: TGTGCCAGCAGCTTAGGGGAGTGGGGCAGGGGGGCGTGGAGACGCACTGAAGCTTTCTTT

v_gene: TRBV5-6
abundance: -
d_gene: -
j_gene: TRBJ2-7
CDR3aa: CASSLRAGRQYF
CDR3nt: TGTGCCAGCAGCTTGCGAGCAGGGAGACAGTACTTC

v_gene: TRBV5-1
abundance: many
d_gene: -
j_gene: TRBJ1-1
CDR3aa: CASSLAPGPLNTEAFF
CDR3nt: TGCGCCAGCAGCTTGGCACCAGGCCCTTTGAACACTGAAGCTTTCTTT

v_gene: TRBV2
abundance: many
d_gene: -
j_gene: TRBJ2-7
CDR3aa: CASSGLQGYEQYF
CDR3nt: TGTGCCAGCAGTGGATTACAGGGCTACGAGCAGTACTTC

v_gene: TRBV20-1
abundance: few
d_gene: -
j_gene: TRBJ1-2
CDR3aa: CSAPHPGADYGYTF
CDR3nt: TGCAGTGCGCCTCATCCGGGAGCGGATTATGGCTACACCTTC

v_gene: TRBV20-1
abundance: few
d_gene: TRBD2
j_gene: TRBJ2-7
CDR3aa: CSASLRLLAGSPYEQYF
CDR3nt: TGCAGTGCGTCCCTCCGTTTACTAGCGGGAAGTCCATACGAGCAGTACTTC

v_gene: TRBV2
abundance: many
d_gene: -
j_gene: TRBJ2-5
CDR3aa: CASSAGIQETQYF
CDR3nt: TGTGCCAGCAGTGCCGGGATCCAAGAGACCCAGTACTTC

v_gene: TRBV12-3/TRBV12-4
abundance: few
d_gene: -
j_gene: TRBJ2-2
CDR3aa: CASSLIETGELFF
CDR3nt: TGTGCCAGCAGCCTAATTGAGACCGGGGAGCTGTTTTTT

v_gene: TRBV2
abundance: many
d_gene: TRBD2
j_gene: TRBJ2-5
CDR3aa: CASSAGTSGPWTWETQYF
CDR3nt: TGTGCCAGCAGTGCAGGGACTAGCGGCCCTTGGACGTGGGAGACCCAGTACTTC

v_gene: TRBV19
abundance: once
d_gene: -
j_gene: TRBJ1-6
CDR3aa: CASSIAVGNSPLHF
CDR3nt: TGTGCCAGTAGTATTGCTGTTGGTAATTCACCCCTCCACTTT

v_gene: TRBV5-1
abundance: -
d_gene: -
j_gene: TRBJ1-1
CDR3aa: CASSLDQGLAFF
CDR3nt: TGCGCCAGCAGCTTGGATCAGGGGCTAGCTTTCTTT

v_gene: TRBV6-1
abundance: many
d_gene: -
j_gene: TRBJ1-2
CDR3aa: CASSLDNVGGYTF
CDR3nt: TGTGCCAGCAGTCTAGATAACGTCGGGGGCTACACCTTC

v_gene: TRBV27
abundance: few
d_gene: TRBD1
j_gene: TRBJ1-1
CDR3aa: CASSLFGGTGAPF
CDR3nt: TGTGCCAGCAGTTTATTTGGAGGGACAGGGGCTCCCTTT

v_gene: TRBV20-1
abundance: few
d_gene: -
j_gene: TRBJ2-2
CDR3aa: CSARDRRQGWTGELFF
CDR3nt: TGCAGTGCTAGAGATCGTCGGCAGGGATGGACCGGGGAGCTGTTTTTT

v_gene: TRBV30
abundance: -
d_gene: -
j_gene: TRBJ1-2
CDR3aa: CAWNRDNYGYTF
CDR3nt: TGTGCCTGGAACCGGGACAACTATGGCTACACCTTC

v_gene: TRBV12-3/TRBV12-4
abundance: many
d_gene: -
j_gene: TRBJ1-1
CDR3aa: CATTVYGGSNTEAFF
CDR3nt: TGTGCCACCACGGTTTATGGGGGGTCGAACACTGAAGCTTTCTTT

v_gene: TRBV19
abundance: -
d_gene: -
j_gene: TRBJ1-1
CDR3aa: CASSIWGVNTEAFF
CDR3nt: TGTGCCAGTAGTATTTGGGGGGTGAACACTGAAGCTTTCTTT

v_gene: TRBV20-1
abundance: few
d_gene: -
j_gene: TRBJ1-3
CDR3aa: CSAPDPNSGNTIYF
CDR3nt: TGCAGTGCTCCTGACCCAAACTCTGGAAACACCATATATTTT

v_gene: TRBV28
abundance: many
d_gene: -
j_gene: TRBJ1-2
CDR3aa: CASSGSELGVRGYTF
CDR3nt: TGTGCCAGCAGTGGTAGCGAGTTAGGGGTTCGTGGCTACACCTTC

v_gene: TRBV9
abundance: -
d_gene: TRBD2
j_gene: TRBJ2-1
CDR3aa: CASSVWASGAYNEQFF
CDR3nt: TGTGCCAGCAGCGTGTGGGCTAGCGGAGCCTACAATGAGCAGTTCTTC